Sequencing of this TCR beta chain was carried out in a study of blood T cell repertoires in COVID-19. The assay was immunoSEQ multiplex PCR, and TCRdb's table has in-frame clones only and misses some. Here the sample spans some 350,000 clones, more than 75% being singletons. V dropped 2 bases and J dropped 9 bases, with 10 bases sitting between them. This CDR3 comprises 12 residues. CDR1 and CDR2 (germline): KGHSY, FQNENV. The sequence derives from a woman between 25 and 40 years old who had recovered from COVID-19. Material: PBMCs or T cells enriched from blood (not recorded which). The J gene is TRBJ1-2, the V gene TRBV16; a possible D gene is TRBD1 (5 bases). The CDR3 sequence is CASSQQGGSYTF. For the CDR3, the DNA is TGTGCCAGCAGCCAACAGGGTGGGAGCTACACCTTC. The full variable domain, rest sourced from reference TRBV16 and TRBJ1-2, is GEEVAQTPKHLVRGEGQKAKLYCAPIKGHSYVFWYQQVLKNEFKFLISFQNENVFDETGMPKERFSAKCLPNSPCSLEIQATKLEDSAVYFCASSQQGGSYTFGSGTRLTVV.